The entry below gives a single T cell receptor (beta chain) sequence along with its context. The specificity of this receptor is unknown. Base quality data are lacking; no much larger clone is found one base away. Ends trimmed: V by 4 bases, J by 6 bases; bases unmatched to a gene: 11. The germline V gene sets CDR1 to SQVTM and CDR2 to ANQGSEA. The CDR3 spans 14 residues, from the cysteine through the phenylalanine. The sequence is cut down to CDR3 DNA, 42 bases in frame from base 1. These data originate in a study of beta chain features in type 1 diabetes (dated 2018 in TCRdb). Concerning the study at large: Mean age, gender distribution, total cell number and subset yield were not different between patients and healthy donors. Across all samples, 107,917,701 sorted cells were examined, and cell number per subset correlated strongly with RNA yield. In the study, recently diagnosed type 1 diabetes patients and matched healthy donors were compared on the TCRB repertoires of their sorted circulating CD4+ T cell subsets. Whereas all 28 donors provided naive and central memory subsets, regulatory and stem cell-like memory subsets were isolated from just 8 patients and about 8 healthy donors. Overall results and qualifications from the work: In all four CD4+ subsets, TCRB CDR3 length was moderately but significantly shorter in type 1 diabetes patients. Because cDNA was sequenced instead of genomic DNA, highly expressing activated cells could be over-represented, though the groups showed no difference in activation or CD3 levels. At VDJ recombination sites, type 1 diabetes patients had fewer insertions and more deleted nucleotides, which implies abnormalities in thymic rearrangement. Naive, central memory and regulatory TCRB repertoires appeared more similar among patients than among healthy donors. Shorter templates might have been favored by PCR, but patient and control samples were amplified and corrected together, so both groups would have been affected equally by any skew. Only small numbers of individuals were included in the HLA sub-analyses, which left unresolved whether HLA type had any influence on TCRB rearrangement.

A single peripheral blood draw of 95 to 150 mL on average was collected from each donor into heparinised tubes. Using a panel that included CD45RO, CCR7, CD25, CD127, CD95 and CD27, naive, central memory, regulatory and stem cell-like memory CD4+ T cells were sorted on a BD FACSAria II. A purity above 95% was achieved for all sorted populations. Right away, PBMCs were isolated by Lymphoprep density gradient centrifugation and were stained directly, with no culture step. Samples were stained and sorted in pairs, with one healthy donor and one patient per experiment, so that batch effects were minimized. All of the isolated RNA was reverse transcribed with the High Capacity cDNA Reverse Transcription Kit, so expressed TCRB transcripts were sequenced. Naive, central memory and regulatory T cell samples underwent deep immunoSEQ sequencing, averaging about 3.57 million total reads per sample. Sorted cells were lysed in RLT buffer, and RNA was extracted using DNase-treated RNeasy Micro or Mini kits according to cell number. Each cell subset was processed separately to prevent cross-contamination, with patient and healthy donor samples processed together. Using the immunoSEQ multiplex PCR, TCRB sequences were amplified from cDNA into 87-bp fragments spanning the CDR3 region. Sequencing of the amplicons was done on the Illumina HiSeq platform. Regarding the original processing steps: PCR bias was corrected computationally using synthetic template baselines, and reads within Hamming distance 2 were collapsed, with unmergeable singletons discarded. By aligning reads against IMGT, V, D and J genes, CDR3 length, and insertions or deletions at six rearrangement sites were assigned. Clonotype counts were normalized to sorted cell number within each subset before computing true diversity and Gini coefficients with the tcR R package. Repertoire sharing was quantified using the overlap coefficient calculated on TCRB nucleotide sequences. As a proxy for the pre-selection repertoire, out-of-frame TCRB sequences from naive cells were analyzed. Entries here come from immuneACCESS through TCRdb and include only in-frame sequences with V and J called. Some clones fail to appear in such tables; in the studies checked, an unresolved V gene covers under half of the shortfall, and the cause of the remainder is unknown. V and J calls plus clone size are reproduced from that table; the DNA served to infer D and trimming. This sample gives some 640,000 clones in total; over 11% of them show up just once. In total, the top ten clones hold just under 0.04% of the sample.

This TCR was recovered from a man aged 18 to 29 with type 1 diabetes. The chain is made from TRBV29-1 and TRBJ1-1; TRBD1 aligns with 7 central bases. The source material was naive CD4+ T cells from blood. The cell subset or site label, read with the paper, signifies: true naive CD4+ T cells. The CDR3 protein sequence reads: CSVASLAGGSEAFF. The bases are TGCAGCGTTGCCTCACTCGCAGGGGGGTCTGAAGCTTTCTTT.